This T cell receptor beta chain was retrieved from a study of cytomegalovirus exposure and HLA in healthy donors. Regarding the study as a whole: Later genetic work tied a missense DCLRE1C variant to beta-chain V and J trimming. Researchers counted roughly 160 TCR beta chains as cytomegalovirus-associated. Per a later analysis, HLA-associated TCR beta chains showed more clonal expansion than other, equally common TCR beta chains.

Per the germline V gene, CDR1 is LNHDA and CDR2 is SQIVND (reference sequence). V lost 3 bases and J 8 bases, leaving 10 bases between the germline ends. This CDR3 contains 12 residues. The study ran its PCR with 60 Vbeta and 13 Jbeta primers. The repertoire was sequenced with immunoSEQ multiplex PCR; TCRdb's copy has only in-frame clones and lacks some. Of approximately 160,000 clones listed, less than 90% are singletons. Concerning this clone: The antigen is unknown.

This receptor was taken from a man aged 45 to 65 in good health and CMV-seropositive. V gene TRBV19 combines with J gene TRBJ1-2; D not certain. The material sequenced was PBMCs. The CDR3 loop is CASSIGGPGYTF. The CDR3 region has the DNA TGTGCCAGTAGTATTGGAGGCCCCGGCTACACCTTC.